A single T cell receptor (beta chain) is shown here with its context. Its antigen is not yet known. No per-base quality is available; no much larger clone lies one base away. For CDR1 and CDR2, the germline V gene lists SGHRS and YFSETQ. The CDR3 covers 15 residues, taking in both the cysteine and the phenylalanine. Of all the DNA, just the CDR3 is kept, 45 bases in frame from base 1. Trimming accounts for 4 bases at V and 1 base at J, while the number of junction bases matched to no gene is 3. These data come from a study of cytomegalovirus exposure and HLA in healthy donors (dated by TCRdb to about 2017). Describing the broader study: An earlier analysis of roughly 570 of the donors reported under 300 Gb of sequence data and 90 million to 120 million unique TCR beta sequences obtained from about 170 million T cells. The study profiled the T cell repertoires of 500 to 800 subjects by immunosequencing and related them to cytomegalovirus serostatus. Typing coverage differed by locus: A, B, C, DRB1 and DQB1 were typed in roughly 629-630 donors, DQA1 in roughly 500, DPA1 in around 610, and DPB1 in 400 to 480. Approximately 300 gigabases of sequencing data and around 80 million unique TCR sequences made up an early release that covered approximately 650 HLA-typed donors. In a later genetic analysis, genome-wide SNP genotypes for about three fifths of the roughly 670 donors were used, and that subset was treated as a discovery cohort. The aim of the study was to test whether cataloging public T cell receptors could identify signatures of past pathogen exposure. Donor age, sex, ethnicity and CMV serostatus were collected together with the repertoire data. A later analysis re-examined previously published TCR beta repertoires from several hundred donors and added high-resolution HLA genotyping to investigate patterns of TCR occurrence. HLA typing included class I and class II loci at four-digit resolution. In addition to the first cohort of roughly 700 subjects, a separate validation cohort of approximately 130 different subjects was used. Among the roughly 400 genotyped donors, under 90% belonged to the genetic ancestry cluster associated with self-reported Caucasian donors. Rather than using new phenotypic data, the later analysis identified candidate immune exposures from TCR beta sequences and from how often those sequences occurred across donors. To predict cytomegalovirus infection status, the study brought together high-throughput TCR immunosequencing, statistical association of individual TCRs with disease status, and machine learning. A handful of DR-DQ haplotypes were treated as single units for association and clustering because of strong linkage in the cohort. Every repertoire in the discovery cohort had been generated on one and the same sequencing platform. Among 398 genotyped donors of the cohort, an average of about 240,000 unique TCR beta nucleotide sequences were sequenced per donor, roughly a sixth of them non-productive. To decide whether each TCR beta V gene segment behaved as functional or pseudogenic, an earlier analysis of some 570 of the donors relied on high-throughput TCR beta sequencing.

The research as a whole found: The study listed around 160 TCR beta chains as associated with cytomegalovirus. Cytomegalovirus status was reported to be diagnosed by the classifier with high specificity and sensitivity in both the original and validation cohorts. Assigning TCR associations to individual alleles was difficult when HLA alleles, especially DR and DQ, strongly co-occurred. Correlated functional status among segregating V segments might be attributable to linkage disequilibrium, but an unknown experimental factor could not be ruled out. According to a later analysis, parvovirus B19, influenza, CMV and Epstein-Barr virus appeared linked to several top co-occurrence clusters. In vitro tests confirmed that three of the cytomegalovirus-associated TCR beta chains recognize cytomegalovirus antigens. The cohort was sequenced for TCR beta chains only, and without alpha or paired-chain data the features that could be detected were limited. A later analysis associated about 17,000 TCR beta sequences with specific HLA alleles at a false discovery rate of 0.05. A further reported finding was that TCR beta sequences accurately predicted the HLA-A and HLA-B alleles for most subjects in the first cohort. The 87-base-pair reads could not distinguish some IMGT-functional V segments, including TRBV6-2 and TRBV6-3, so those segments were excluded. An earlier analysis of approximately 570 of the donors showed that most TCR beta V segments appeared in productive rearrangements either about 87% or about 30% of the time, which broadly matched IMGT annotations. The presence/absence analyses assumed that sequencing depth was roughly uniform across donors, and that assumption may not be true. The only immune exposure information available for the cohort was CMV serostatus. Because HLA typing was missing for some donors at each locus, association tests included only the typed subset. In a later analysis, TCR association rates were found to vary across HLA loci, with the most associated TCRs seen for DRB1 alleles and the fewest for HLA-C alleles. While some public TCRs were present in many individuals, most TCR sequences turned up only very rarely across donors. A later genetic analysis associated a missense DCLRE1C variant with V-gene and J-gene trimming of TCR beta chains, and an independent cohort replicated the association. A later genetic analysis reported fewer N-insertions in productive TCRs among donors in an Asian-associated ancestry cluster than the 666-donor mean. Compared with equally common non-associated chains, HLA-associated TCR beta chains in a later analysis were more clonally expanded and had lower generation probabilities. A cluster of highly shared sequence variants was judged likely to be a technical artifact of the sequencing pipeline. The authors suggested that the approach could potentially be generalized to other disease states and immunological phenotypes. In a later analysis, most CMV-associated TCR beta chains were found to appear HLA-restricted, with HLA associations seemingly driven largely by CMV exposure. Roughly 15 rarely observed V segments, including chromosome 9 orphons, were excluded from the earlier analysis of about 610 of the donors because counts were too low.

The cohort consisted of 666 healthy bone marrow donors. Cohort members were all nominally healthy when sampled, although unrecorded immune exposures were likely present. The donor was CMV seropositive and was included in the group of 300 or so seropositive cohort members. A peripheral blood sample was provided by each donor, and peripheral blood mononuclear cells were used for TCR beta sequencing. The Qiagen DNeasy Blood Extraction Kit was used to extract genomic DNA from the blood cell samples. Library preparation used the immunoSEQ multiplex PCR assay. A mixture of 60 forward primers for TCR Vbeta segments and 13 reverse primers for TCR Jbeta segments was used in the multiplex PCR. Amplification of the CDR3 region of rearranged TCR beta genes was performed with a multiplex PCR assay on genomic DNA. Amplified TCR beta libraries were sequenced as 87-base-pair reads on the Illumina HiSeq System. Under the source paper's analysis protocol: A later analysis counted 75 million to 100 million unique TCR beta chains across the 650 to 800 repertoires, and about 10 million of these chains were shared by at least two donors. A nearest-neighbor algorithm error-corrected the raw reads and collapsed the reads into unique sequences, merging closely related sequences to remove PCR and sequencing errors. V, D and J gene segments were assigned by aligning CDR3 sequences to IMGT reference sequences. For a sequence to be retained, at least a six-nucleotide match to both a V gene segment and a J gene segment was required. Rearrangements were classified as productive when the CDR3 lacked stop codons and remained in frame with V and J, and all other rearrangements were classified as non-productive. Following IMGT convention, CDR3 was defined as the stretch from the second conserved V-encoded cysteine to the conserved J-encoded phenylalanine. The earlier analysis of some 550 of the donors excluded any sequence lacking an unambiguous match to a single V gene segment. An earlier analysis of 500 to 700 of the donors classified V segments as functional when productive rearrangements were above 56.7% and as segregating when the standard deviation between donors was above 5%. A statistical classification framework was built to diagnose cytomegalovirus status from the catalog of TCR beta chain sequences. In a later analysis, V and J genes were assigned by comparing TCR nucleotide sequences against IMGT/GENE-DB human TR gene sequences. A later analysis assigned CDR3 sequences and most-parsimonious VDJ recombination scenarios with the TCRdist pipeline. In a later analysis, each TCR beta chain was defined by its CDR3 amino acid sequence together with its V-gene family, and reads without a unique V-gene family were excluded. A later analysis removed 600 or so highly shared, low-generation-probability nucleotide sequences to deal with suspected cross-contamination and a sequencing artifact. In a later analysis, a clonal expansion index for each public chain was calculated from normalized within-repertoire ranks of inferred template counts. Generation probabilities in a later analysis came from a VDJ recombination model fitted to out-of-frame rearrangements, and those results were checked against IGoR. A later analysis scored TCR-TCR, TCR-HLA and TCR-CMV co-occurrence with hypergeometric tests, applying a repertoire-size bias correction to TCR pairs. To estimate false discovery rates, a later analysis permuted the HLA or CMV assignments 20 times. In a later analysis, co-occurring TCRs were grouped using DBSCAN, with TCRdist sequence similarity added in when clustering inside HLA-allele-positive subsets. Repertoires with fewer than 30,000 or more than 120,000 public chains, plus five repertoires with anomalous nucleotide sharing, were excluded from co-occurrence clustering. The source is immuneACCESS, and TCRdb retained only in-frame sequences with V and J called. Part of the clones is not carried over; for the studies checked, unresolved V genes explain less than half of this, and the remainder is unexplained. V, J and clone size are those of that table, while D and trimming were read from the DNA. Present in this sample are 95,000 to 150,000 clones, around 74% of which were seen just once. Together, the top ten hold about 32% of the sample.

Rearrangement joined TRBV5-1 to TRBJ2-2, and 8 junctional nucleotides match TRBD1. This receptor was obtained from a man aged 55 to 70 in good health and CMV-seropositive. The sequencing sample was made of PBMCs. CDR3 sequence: CASSRGTGNTGELFF. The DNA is TGCGCCAGCAGCCGCGGGACAGGGAACACCGGGGAGCTGTTTTTT.